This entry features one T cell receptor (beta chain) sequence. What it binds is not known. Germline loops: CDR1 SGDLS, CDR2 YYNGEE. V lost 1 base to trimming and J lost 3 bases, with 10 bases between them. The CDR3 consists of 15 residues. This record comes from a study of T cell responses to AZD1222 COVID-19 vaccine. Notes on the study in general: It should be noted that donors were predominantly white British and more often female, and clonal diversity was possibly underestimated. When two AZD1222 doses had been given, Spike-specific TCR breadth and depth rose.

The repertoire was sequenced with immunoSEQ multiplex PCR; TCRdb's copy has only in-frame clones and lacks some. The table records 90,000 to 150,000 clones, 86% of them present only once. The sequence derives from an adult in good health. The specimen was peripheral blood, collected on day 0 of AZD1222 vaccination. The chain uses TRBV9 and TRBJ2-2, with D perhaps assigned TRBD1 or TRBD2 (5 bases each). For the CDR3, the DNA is TGTGCCAGCAGCGTACTGGGGACCTACACCGGGGAGCTGTTTTTT. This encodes CASSVLGTYTGELFF.